This is a list of T cell receptor beta chains from one sample in a study of cytomegalovirus exposure and HLA in healthy donors. Profiled with immunoSEQ multiplex PCR; TCRdb holds only in-frame clones, not every one. Among 150,000 to 200,000 clones, about 74% were seen once, and the ten largest hold about 3.4%. Sequenced sample: PBMCs. Every receptor here comes from a male donor in good health and CMV-seronegative. Both conserved end residues are part of each CDR3. D genes are given only for firm matches. Not every row has a clone size; where given, it reads once, few, many or a size class.

TRBJ2-5	NA	TRBV6-1	NA	CASSETARVETQYF	TGTGCCAGCAGTGAAACGGCCAGGGTCGAGACCCAGTACTTC
TRBJ1-3	TRBD1	TRBV7-9	NA	CSSSSLVAGTGRNTIYF	TGTTCCAGCAGCTCCTTAGTGGCCGGGACAGGGAGAAACACCATATATTTT
TRBJ1-1	NA	TRBV28	NA	CASRMSTGGDTEAFF	TGTGCCAGCAGGATGTCGACAGGTGGGGACACTGAAGCTTTCTTT
TRBJ2-7	NA	TRBV30	NA	CAWSESNYEQYF	TGTGCCTGGAGTGAGAGCAACTACGAGCAGTACTTC
TRBJ2-1	NA	TRBV28	NA	CASSSSVRLSYNEQFF	TGTGCCAGCAGTTCTAGCGTTAGATTATCCTACAATGAGCAGTTCTTC
TRBJ1-1	NA	TRBV5-4	NA	CASSSPGVNTEAFF	TGTGCCAGCAGCTCCCCGGGTGTGAACACTGAAGCTTTCTTT
TRBJ2-3	TRBD2	TRBV5-1	NA	CASSLGSGGAGDTQYF	TGCGCCAGCAGCTTGGGTAGCGGGGGGGCCGGAGATACGCAGTATTTT
TRBJ1-2	NA	TRBV6-5	NA	CASTLDHSWVYGYTF	TGTGCCAGCACCCTCGACCACAGCTGGGTCTATGGCTACACCTTC
TRBJ2-7	TRBD2	TRBV7-2	NA	CASSPGLAAYEQYF	TGTGCCAGCAGCCCGGGACTAGCGGCCTACGAGCAGTACTTC
TRBJ2-3	TRBD2	TRBV9	NA	CASSVGVRGGNTDTQYF	TGTGCCAGCAGCGTAGGGGTCCGGGGGGGTAACACAGATACGCAGTATTTT
TRBJ1-1	NA	TRBV19	NA	CASSMSRNTEAFF	TGTGCCAGTAGTATGAGTCGGAACACTGAAGCTTTCTTT
TRBJ2-7	TRBD1	TRBV18	NA	CASSPVDRNYEQYF	TGTGCCAGCTCACCGGTGGACAGGAACTACGAGCAGTACTTC
TRBJ2-1	NA	TRBV7-8	NA	CASSILSGNYNEQFF	TGTGCCAGCAGTATCCTTAGCGGAAACTACAATGAGCAGTTCTTC
TRBJ2-1	TRBD1	TRBV30	NA	CAWSAIGQGISYNEQFF	TGTGCCTGGAGTGCTATAGGACAGGGGATTTCCTACAATGAGCAGTTCTTC
TRBJ2-1	NA	TRBV10-3	NA	CAISDLTDEQFF	TGTGCCATCAGCGATCTGACAGATGAGCAGTTCTTC
TRBJ1-6	TRBD1	TRBV18	NA	CASSGQGDNSPLHF	TGTGCCAGCTCAGGACAGGGAGATAATTCACCCCTCCACTTT
TRBJ2-7	TRBD2	TRBV5-6	NA	CASSSPGLAGGTLYEQYF	TGTGCCAGCAGCTCACCGGGACTAGCGGGAGGTACGTTATACGAGCAGTACTTC
TRBJ2-5	TRBD2	TRBV6-5	NA	CASSYGGSGEETQYF	TGTGCCAGCAGTTACGGGGGTAGCGGGGAAGAGACCCAGTACTTC
TRBJ1-2	NA	TRBV11-2	NA	CASSFIETANYGYTF	TGTGCCAGCAGCTTTATCGAGACAGCTAACTATGGCTACACCTTC
TRBJ2-3	TRBD2	TRBV5-1	NA	CASSTGLAGGDTQYF	TGCGCCAGCAGCACGGGACTAGCGGGAGGGGATACGCAGTATTTT
TRBJ1-6	NA	TRBV7-9	once	CSSSLSLGQGHSPLHF	TGTTCCAGCAGCTTAAGTCTAGGGCAGGGCCATTCACCCCTCCACTTT
TRBJ1-5	TRBD1	TRBV7-9	NA	CASSRGQGINQPQHF	TGTGCCAGCAGCCGGGGACAGGGCATCAATCAGCCCCAGCATTTT
TRBJ1-5	NA	TRBV2	NA	CASSVVSGNQPQHF	TGTGCCAGCAGTGTGGTCAGCGGCAATCAGCCCCAGCATTTT
TRBJ1-1	NA	TRBV19	NA	CASSSMLDTEAFF	TGTGCCAGTAGTAGTATGCTAGACACTGAAGCTTTCTTT
TRBJ1-5	NA	TRBV27	NA	CASSPRQSFYSNQPQHF	TGTGCCAGCAGTCCACGACAGTCCTTTTATAGCAATCAGCCCCAGCATTTT
TRBJ1-1	TRBD1	TRBV28	NA	CASREGAKVEDTEAFF	TGTGCCAGCAGGGAGGGGGCAAAAGTAGAGGACACTGAAGCTTTCTTT
TRBJ2-2	NA	TRBV4-1	NA	CASMGGGGGELFF	TGCGCCAGCATGGGCGGAGGTGGCGGGGAGCTGTTTTTT
TRBJ1-2	TRBD1	TRBV28	NA	CASRPQGATAYTF	TGTGCCAGCAGACCCCAGGGGGCCACGGCCTACACCTTC
TRBJ1-1	NA	TRBV4-1	NA	CASSQEWGGETEAFF	TGCGCCAGCAGCCAAGAATGGGGGGGGGAGACTGAAGCTTTCTTT
TRBJ2-5	TRBD2	TRBV11-3	NA	CASSLGLAVQETQYF	TGTGCCAGCAGCCTGGGACTAGCGGTCCAAGAGACCCAGTACTTC
TRBJ2-1	TRBD1	TRBV5-6	few	CASLEGGVYNEQFF	TGTGCCAGCCTAGAAGGGGGCGTTTACAATGAGCAGTTCTTC
TRBJ2-1	NA	TRBV7-2	NA	CASSLVPVRGGEQFF	TGTGCCAGCAGCTTAGTCCCAGTGCGCGGCGGTGAGCAGTTCTTC
TRBJ2-1	TRBD1	TRBV7-2	NA	CASSARQGTVNEQFF	TGTGCCAGCAGCGCCCGACAGGGGACGGTCAATGAGCAGTTCTTC
TRBJ2-1	NA	TRBV5-1	NA	CASSPSLASYNEQFF	TGCGCCAGCAGCCCCTCCTTGGCCTCCTACAATGAGCAGTTCTTC
TRBJ1-2	NA	TRBV5-1	NA	CASSLSFTSPNGYTF	TGCGCCAGCAGCTTGAGTTTTACTTCACCGAATGGCTACACCTTC
TRBJ2-5	TRBD2	TRBV9	NA	CASSVFVGLGGETQYF	TGTGCCAGCAGCGTATTCGTCGGACTAGGCGGAGAGACCCAGTACTTC
TRBJ2-7	TRBD1	TRBV28	NA	CASDLSGQGHEQYF	TGTGCCAGCGACCTCTCCGGACAGGGCCACGAGCAGTACTTC
TRBJ2-3	TRBD1	TRBV6-6	NA	CASSSFGTGGRDTQYF	TGTGCCAGCAGTTCGTTCGGGACAGGGGGGAGAGATACGCAGTATTTT
TRBJ2-4	TRBD1	TRBV7-2	NA	CASSSGGTGGAKNIQYF	TGTGCCAGCAGCTCGGGAGGGACAGGGGGCGCCAAAAACATTCAGTACTTC
TRBJ1-1	NA	TRBV6-1	NA	CASSDAGLRDTEAFF	TGTGCCAGCAGTGACGCGGGTCTTAGGGACACTGAAGCTTTCTTT
TRBJ1-5	TRBD1	TRBV7-8	NA	CASSSGTGGLGWNQPQHF	TGTGCCAGCAGCTCCGGGACAGGGGGCCTGGGGTGGAATCAGCCCCAGCATTTT
TRBJ1-1	NA	TRBV28	NA	CASTPSTGAFAEAFF	TGTGCCAGCACCCCCTCCACAGGTGCTTTTGCTGAAGCTTTCTTT
TRBJ2-3	NA	TRBV7-6	NA	CASSPNPYRVGTDTQYF	TGTGCCAGCAGCCCAAACCCCTACAGGGTAGGCACAGATACGCAGTATTTT
TRBJ1-1	NA	TRBV28	NA	CASKGAVVGTEAFF	TGTGCCAGCAAAGGCGCGGTGGTCGGCACTGAAGCTTTCTTT
TRBJ1-1	NA	TRBV5-1	NA	CASSLDARNSEAFF	TGCGCCAGCAGCTTGGATGCCAGGAACTCTGAAGCTTTCTTT